A single T cell receptor (beta chain) is shown here with its context. Its antigen is as yet unknown. Each CDR3 protein is one row after TCRdb ran MiXCR on the reads. The sample gives fewer than 200,000 distinct CDR3 sequences, less than 25% of which show up once; roughly 27% is in the top ten. The sample originates from a study of T cell repertoires in cytomegalovirus infection. Study background: Recently identified HLA-C-restricted CMV epitopes were used, and well-studied HLA-B-restricted CMV epitopes were used as well. Study-wide results and limits: Dominant in the ex vivo response were TCR beta clonotypes restricted by HLA-C and specific for CMV.

The ends lost 0 bases at V and 5 bases at J; junction bases unmatched: 9. Per the germline V gene, CDR1 is SGHVS and CDR2 is FNYEAQ. The CDR3 is made up of 17 amino acids. This receptor was taken from a human donor in good health (CMV status not recorded). Some clones in this sample may be carry-over from other donors' samples. This chain connects TRBV7-6 to TRBJ2-3; 9 nucleotides match TRBD2. The material sequenced was CD8+ T cells from cultured PBMCs, taken from culture after CMV antigen stimulation. The CDR3 region is CASSLASAGGFGDTQYF. CDR3 nucleotides: TGTGCCAGCAGCTTAGCGTCGGCGGGGGGGTTTGGAGATACGCAGTATTTT.